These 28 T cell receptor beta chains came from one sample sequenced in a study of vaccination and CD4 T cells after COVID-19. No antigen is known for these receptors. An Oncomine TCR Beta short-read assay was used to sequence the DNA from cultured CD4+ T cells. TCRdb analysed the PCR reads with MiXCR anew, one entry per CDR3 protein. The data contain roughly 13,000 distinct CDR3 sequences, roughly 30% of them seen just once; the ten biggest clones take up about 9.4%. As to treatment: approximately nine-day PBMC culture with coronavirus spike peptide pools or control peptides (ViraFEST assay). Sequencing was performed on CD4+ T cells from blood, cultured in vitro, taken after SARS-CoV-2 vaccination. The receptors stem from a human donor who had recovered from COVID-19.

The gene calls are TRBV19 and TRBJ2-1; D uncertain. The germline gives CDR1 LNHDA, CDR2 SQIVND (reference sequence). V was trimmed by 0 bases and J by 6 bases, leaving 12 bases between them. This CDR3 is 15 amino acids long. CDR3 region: CASSIELGLGNEQFF. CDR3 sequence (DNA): TGTGCCAGTAGTATAGAACTCGGGCTAGGCAATGAGCAGTTCTTC.

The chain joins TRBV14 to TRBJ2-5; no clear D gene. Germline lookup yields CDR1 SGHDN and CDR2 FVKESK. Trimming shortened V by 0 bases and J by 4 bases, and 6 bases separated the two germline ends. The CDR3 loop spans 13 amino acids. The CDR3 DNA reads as TGTGCCAGCAGCCAAGAGCCAGGAGAGACCCAGTACTTC. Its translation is CASSQEPGETQYF. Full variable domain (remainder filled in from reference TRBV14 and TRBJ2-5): EAGVTQFPSHSVIEKGQTVTLRCDPISGHDNLYWYRRVMGKEIKFLLHFVKESKQDESGMPNNRFLAERTGGTYSTLKVQPAELEDSGVYFCASSQEPGETQYFGPGTRLLVL.

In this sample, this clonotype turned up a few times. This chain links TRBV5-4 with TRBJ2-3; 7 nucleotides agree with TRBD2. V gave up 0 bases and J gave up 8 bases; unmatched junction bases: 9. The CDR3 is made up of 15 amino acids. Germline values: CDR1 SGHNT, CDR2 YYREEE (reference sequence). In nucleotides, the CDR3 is TGTGCCAGCAGCTTGGTTGTACAAGGGGAGGGTACGCAGTATTTT. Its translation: CASSLVVQGEGTQYF.

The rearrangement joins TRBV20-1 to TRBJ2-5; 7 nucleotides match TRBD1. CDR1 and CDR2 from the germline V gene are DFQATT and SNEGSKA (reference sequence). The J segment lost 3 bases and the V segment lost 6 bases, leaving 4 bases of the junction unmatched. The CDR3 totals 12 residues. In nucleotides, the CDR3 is TGCAGTGCCGGACAGGAAAAAGAGACCCAGTACTTC. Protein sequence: CSAGQEKETQYF.

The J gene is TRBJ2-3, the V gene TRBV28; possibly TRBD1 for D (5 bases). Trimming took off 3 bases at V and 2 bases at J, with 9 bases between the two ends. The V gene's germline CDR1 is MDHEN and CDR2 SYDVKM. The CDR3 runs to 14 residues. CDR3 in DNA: TGTGCCAGCAGTTTTGGGGCTCCCACAGATACGCAGTATTTT. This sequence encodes CASSFGAPTDTQYF.

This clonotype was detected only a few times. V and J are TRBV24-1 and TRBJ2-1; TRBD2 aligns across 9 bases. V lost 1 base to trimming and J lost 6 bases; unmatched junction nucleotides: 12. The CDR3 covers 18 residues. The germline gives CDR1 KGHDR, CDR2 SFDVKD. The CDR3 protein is CATSDFPTPAGGGNEQFF. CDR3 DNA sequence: TGTGCCACCAGTGATTTCCCCACCCCGGCGGGAGGGGGCAATGAGCAGTTCTTC.

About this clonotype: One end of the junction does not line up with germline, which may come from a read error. The CDR3 DNA is TGTGCCAGCAGCTCTCAGGGACACCTCCTCACTGAAGTTTTCTTT. Translation gives CASSSQGHLLTEVFF. V and J are TRBV7-6 and TRBJ1-1, with D maybe TRBD1 (6 bases). CDR3 length: 15 amino acids. Per germline, CDR1 SGHVS and CDR2 FNYEAQ. Combining the CDR3 with reference TRBV7-6 and TRBJ1-1 gives the whole variable domain GAGVSQSPRYKVTKRGQDVALRCDPISGHVSLYWYRQALGQGPEFLTYFNYEAQQDKSGLPNDRFSAERPEGSISTLTIQRTEQRDSAMYRCASSSQGHLLTEVFFGQGTRLTVV.

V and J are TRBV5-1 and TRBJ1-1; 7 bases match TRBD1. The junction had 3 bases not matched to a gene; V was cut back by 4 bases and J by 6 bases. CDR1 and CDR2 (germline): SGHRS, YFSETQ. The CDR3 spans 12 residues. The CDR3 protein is CASSIGQAEAFF. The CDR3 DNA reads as TGCGCCAGCAGCATAGGACAGGCTGAAGCTTTCTTT.

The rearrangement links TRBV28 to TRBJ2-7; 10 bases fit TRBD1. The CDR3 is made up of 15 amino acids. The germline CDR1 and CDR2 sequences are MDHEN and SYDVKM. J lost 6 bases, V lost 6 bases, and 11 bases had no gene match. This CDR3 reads CASSPRRQGAGEQYF. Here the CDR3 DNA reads TGTGCCAGCAGCCCTCGTCGACAGGGGGCAGGCGAGCAGTACTTC.

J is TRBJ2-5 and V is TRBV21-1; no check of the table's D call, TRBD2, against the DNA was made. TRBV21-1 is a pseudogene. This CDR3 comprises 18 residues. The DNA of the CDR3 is TGTGCCAGCAGCAAAGCTAAGGTGGGGAGCGTCAATACGGAGACCCAGTACTTC. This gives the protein CASSKAKVGSVNTETQYF.

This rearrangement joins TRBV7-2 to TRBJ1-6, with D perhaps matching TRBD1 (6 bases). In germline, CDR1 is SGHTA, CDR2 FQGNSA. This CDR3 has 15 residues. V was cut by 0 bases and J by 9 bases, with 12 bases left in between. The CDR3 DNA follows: TGTGCCAGCAGCTTAGCCGGGACACCTACTTCACCCCTCCACTTT. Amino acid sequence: CASSLAGTPTSPLHF.

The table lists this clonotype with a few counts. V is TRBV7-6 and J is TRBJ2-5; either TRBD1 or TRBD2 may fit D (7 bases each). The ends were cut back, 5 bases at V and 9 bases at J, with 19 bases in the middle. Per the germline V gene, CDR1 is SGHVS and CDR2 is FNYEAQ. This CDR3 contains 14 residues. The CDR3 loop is CASSPGTNQGAQYF. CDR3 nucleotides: TGTGCCAGCAGCCCCGGGACTAACCAGGGGGCCCAGTACTTC.

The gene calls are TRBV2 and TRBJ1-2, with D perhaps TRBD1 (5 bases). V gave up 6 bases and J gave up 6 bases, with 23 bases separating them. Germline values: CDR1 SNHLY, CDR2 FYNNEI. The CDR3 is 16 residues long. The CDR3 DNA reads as TGTGCCAGCAGAACCCACAACCTAATACAGGATCATGGCTACACCTTC. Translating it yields CASRTHNLIQDHGYTF.

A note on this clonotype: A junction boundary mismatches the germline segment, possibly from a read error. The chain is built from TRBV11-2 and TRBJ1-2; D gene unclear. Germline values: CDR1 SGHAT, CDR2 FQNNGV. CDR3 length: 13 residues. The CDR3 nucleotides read TGTGCCAGCAGCTTCGTCAACCTCTATAGCTACACCTTC. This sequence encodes CASSFVNLYSYTF.

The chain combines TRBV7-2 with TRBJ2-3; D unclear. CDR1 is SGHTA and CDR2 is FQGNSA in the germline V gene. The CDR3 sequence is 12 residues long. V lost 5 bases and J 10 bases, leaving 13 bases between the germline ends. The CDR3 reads CASSLNGVAQYF. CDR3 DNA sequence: TGTGCCAGCAGCCTAAACGGAGTGGCGCAGTATTTT.

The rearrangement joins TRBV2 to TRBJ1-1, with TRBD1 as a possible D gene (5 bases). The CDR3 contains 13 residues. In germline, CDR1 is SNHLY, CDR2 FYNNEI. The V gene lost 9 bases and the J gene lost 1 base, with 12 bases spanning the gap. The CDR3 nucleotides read TGTGCCAGTAACCCAGGGCGGAACACTGAAGCTTTCTTT. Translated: CASNPGRNTEAFF.

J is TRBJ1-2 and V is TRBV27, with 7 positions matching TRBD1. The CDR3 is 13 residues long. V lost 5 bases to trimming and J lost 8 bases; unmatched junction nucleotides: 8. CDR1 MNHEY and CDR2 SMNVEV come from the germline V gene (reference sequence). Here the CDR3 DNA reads TGTGCCAGCAGTATCGACAGGGTACGCGGCTACACCTTC. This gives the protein CASSIDRVRGYTF.

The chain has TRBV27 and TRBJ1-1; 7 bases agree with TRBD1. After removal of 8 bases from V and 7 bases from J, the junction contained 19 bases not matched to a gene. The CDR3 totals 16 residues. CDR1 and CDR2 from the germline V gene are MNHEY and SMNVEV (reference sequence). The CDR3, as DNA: TGTGCCAGCGGAGATTCTGCTCGGACAGGCCGTATTGAAGCTTTCTTT. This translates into CASGDSARTGRIEAFF.

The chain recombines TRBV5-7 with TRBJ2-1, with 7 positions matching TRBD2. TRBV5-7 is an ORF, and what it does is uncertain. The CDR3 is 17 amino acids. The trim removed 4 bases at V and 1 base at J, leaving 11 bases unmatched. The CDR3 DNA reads TGTGCCAGCAGCCCGAAAACGGGAGGTCCTTCCTACAATGAGCAGTTCTTC. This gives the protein CASSPKTGGPSYNEQFF.

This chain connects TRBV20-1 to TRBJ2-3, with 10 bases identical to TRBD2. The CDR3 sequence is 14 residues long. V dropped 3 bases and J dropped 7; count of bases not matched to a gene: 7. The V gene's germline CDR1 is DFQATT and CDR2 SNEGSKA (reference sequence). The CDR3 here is CSARSGRAGNTQYF. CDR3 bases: TGCAGTGCTAGGAGCGGGAGGGCCGGGAATACGCAGTATTTT.

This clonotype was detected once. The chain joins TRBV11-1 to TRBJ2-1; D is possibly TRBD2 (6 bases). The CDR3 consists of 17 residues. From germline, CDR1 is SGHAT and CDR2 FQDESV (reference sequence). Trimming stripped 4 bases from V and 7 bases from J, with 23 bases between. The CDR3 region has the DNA TGTGCCAGCAGCTCCCTTCTGGGCCGGGAGAATCGGAATGAGCAGTTCTTC. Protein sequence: CASSSLLGRENRNEQFF.

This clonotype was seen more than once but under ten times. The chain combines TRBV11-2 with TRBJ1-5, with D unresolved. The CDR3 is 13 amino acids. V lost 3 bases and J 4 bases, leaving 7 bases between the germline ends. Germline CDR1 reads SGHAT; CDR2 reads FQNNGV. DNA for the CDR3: TGTGCCAGCAGCTTGACACAAAATCAGCCCCAGCATTTT. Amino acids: CASSLTQNQPQHF.

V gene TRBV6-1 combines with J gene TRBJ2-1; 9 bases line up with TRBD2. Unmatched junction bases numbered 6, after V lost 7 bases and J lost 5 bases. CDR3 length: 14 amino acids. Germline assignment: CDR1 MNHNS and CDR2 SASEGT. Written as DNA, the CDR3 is TGTGCCAGCAAACTAGCGGGCCCTAACAATGAGCAGTTCTTC. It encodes CASKLAGPNNEQFF.

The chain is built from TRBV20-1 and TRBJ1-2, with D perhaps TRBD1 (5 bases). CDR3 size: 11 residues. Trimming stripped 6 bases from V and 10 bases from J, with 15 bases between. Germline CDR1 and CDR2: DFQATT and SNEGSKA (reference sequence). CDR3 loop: CSAPGGGHYTF. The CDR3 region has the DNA TGCAGTGCCCCGGGGGGGGGTCACTACACCTTC.

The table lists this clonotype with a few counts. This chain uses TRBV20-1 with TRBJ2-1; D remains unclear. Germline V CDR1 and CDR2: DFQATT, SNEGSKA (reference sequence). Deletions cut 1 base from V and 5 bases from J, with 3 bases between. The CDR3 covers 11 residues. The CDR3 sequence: CSARAHNEQFF. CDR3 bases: TGCAGTGCTAGAGCCCACAATGAGCAGTTCTTC.

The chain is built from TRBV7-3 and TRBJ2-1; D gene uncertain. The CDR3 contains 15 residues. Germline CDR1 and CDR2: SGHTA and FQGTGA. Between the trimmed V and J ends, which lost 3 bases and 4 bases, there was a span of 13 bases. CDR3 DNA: TGTGCCAGCAGCTTCCCCCGGACGGAATACAATGAGCAGTTCTTC. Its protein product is CASSFPRTEYNEQFF.

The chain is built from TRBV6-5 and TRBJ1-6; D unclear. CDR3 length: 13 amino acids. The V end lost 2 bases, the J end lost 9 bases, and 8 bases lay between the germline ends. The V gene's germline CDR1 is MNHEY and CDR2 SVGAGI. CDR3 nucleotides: TGTGCCAGCAGTTACCGGGAGAGTTCACCCCTCCACTTT. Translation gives CASSYRESSPLHF.

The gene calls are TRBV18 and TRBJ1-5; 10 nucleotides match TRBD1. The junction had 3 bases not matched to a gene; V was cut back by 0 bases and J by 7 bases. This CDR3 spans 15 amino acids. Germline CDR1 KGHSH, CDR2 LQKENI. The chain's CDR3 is CASSPPGQGYQPQHF. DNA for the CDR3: TGTGCCAGCTCACCACCGGGACAGGGGTACCAGCCCCAGCATTTT.